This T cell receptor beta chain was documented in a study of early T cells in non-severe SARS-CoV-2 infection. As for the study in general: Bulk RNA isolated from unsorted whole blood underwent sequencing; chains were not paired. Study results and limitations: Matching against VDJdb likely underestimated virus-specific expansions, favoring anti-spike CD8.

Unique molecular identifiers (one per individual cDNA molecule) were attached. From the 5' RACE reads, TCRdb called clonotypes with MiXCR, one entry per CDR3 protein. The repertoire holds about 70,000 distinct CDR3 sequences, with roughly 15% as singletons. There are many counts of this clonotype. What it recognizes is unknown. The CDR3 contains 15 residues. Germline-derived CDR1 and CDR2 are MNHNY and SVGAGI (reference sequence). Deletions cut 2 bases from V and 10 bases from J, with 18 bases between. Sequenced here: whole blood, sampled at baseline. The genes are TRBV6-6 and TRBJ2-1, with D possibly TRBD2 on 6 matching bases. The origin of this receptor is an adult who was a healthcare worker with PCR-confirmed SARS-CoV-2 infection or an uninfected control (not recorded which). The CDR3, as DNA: TGTGCCAGCAGTTACGTGGGACTTGTACAATGGGAGCAGTTCTTC. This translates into CASSYVGLVQWEQFF.